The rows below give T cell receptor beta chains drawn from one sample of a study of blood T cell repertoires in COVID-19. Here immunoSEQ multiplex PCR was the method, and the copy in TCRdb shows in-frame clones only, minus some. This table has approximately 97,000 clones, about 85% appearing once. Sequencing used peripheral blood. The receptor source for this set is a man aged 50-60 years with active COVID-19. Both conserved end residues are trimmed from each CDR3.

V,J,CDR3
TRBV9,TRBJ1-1,ASSVIYLGEVQAF
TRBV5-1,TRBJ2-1,ASSLAGGKNEQF
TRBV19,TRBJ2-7,ASSVVAGEHEQY
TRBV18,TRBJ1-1,ASSGDRRGTEAF
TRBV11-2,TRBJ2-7,ASSSVVRPGSEQY
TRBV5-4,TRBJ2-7,ASSLGGQTSYEQY
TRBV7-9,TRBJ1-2,ASSGDRGRPYGYT
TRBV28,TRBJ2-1,ASNPDRGLNNEQF
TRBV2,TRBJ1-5,ASTLEGSNQPQH
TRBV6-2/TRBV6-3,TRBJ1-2,ASSYSYLSIVAYGYT
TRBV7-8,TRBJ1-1,ASSLLDRGNTEAF
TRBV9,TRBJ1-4,ASSVMGQGNEKLF
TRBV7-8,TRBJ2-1,ASRDRDTVRNEQF
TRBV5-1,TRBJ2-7,ASSQDNHYEQY
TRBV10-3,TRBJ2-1,AINQGSEYEQF
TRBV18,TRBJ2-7,ASSPSGGQSYEQY
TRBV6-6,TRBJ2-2,ASSQNTGELF
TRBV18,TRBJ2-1,ASSHGGNEQF
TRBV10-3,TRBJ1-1,AISDPGQGNTEAF
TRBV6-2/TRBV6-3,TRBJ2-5,ASSYEPYLAGGPQETQY
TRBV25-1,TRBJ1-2,ASSVLTHDGYT
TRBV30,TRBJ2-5,AWNSEVQETQY
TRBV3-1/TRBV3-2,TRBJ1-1,ASSFSLLMNTEAF
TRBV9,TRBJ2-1,ASSVLAGVYNEQF
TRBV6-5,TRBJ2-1,ASSYFGGASYNEQF
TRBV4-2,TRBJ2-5,ASSQDLGTGGPLYQETQY
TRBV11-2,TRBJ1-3,ASSYTGRLGTIY
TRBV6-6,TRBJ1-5,ASSRTGGNQPQH
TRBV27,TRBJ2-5,ASSRDSGGAETQY
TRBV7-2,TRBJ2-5,ASSLGPGTAQETQY
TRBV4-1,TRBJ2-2,ASSQDSGRGTGELF
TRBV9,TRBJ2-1,ASSVGGGGAYNEQF
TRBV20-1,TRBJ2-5,SASYGKEETQY
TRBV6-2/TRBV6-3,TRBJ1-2,ASSYLTGGYGYT
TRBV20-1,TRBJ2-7,SASRRDRAFSEQY
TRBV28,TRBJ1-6,ASRLGTGDNSPLH
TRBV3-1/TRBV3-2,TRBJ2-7,ASSQKADEQY
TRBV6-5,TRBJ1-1,ASSYGGLNTEAF